This T cell receptor (beta chain) originates from a study of beta chain features in type 1 diabetes. This clone was found a few times. Its specificity is not known. CDR1 MNHEY and CDR2 SMNVEV come from the germline V gene (reference sequence). The CDR3 consists of 17 residues. V lost 7 bases to trimming and J lost 0 bases, with 19 bases between them. What was sequenced were expressed TCRB transcripts, since all of the isolated RNA had been reverse transcribed. Profiled with immunoSEQ multiplex PCR; TCRdb holds only in-frame clones, not every one. Among hundreds of thousands of clones listed, 15% were seen once. Broader study findings: In every one of the four CD4+ subsets, TCRB CDR3s were moderately but significantly shorter in Type 1 diabetes patients. Cells with high TCR expression could be over-represented by cDNA sequencing.

Cells sorted by CD45RO/CCR7/CD25/CD127/CD95/CD27 comprised CD4+ naive, central memory, regulatory and stem cell-like memory cells. This clonotype was sampled from a young man in good health. The sample consisted of naive CD4+ T cells from blood. The rearrangement links TRBV27 to TRBJ2-1; D gene ambiguous. CDR3 bases: TGTGCCAGCATTTCAAAGCCAACTGCGAACTCCTACAATGAGCAGTTCTTC. Its translation is CASISKPTANSYNEQFF.